This is a list of T cell receptor beta chains from one sample in a study of vaccination effects on CD4 cells after COVID-19. Profiling relied on immunoSEQ multiplex PCR, and the TCRdb table lists in-frame clones only, not all of them. The sample gives more than 45,000 clones, approximately 73% of which show up once; 4.5% to 5.5% is in the top ten. No antigen is known for these receptors. The sequences come from CD4+ T cells from PBMCs cultured with HIV peptides, collected before COVID-19 vaccination. All receptors come from a human donor who had a prior SARS-CoV-2 infection. The conserved cysteine and the conserved F or W are not part of the CDR3 here. The order of the fields is CDR3 protein, V gene, J gene.

CDR3: ASSPEGVTNEKLF
V: TRBV5-1
J: TRBJ1-4

CDR3: ASSPTGTSPLH
V: TRBV3-1/TRBV3-2
J: TRBJ1-6

CDR3: ASRGPGLGSPLH
V: TRBV7-9
J: TRBJ1-6

CDR3: ASSKEGGRNQPQH
V: TRBV21-1
J: TRBJ1-5

CDR3: ASSYSDPYEQY
V: TRBV6-5
J: TRBJ2-7

CDR3: ASSPLATGELF
V: TRBV11-3
J: TRBJ2-2

CDR3: ASSFSGVNTEAF
V: TRBV7-9
J: TRBJ1-1

CDR3: ASSLLTDTDTQY
V: TRBV5-1
J: TRBJ2-3

CDR3: ASSYGVSYEQY
V: TRBV18
J: TRBJ2-7

CDR3: ASSPGTPANYGYT
V: TRBV7-2
J: TRBJ1-2

CDR3: ASSENYGYT
V: TRBV19
J: TRBJ1-2

CDR3: ASSLRRDHYEQY
V: TRBV13
J: TRBJ2-7

CDR3: ASRRSGASTDTQY
V: TRBV5-1
J: TRBJ2-3

CDR3: ASSFIAGLVNNEQF
V: TRBV7-2
J: TRBJ2-1

CDR3: ASSEFGQVKQETQY
V: TRBV25-1
J: TRBJ2-5

CDR3: ASSDPGGGGYT
V: TRBV25-1
J: TRBJ1-2

CDR3: ASSRTSQETQY
V: TRBV6-6
J: TRBJ2-5

CDR3: ASSANRGSDSPLH
V: TRBV4-1
J: TRBJ1-6

CDR3: ASSPPAGLYGYT
V: TRBV18
J: TRBJ1-2

CDR3: ASSEGLTGKGPARGELF
V: TRBV6-1
J: TRBJ2-2

CDR3: ASSLSWDLGNSPLH
V: TRBV5-6
J: TRBJ1-6

CDR3: ASSYTGTFSYEQY
V: TRBV27
J: TRBJ2-7

CDR3: ASSYASEQY
V: TRBV6-2/TRBV6-3
J: TRBJ2-7

CDR3: ASSEYRSTGELF
V: TRBV6-1
J: TRBJ2-2

CDR3: ASSPPQGSNTIY
V: TRBV7-9
J: TRBJ1-3

CDR3: ASSLYSGGTSTDTQY
V: TRBV5-4
J: TRBJ2-3

CDR3: ASEETSGTFSEQF
V: TRBV19
J: TRBJ2-1

CDR3: ASSSSRVDEQY
V: TRBV7-2
J: TRBJ2-7

CDR3: ASSQDLVRTGELF
V: TRBV3-1/TRBV3-2
J: TRBJ2-2

CDR3: ASSETLGANTEAF
V: TRBV6-1
J: TRBJ1-1

CDR3: ASTDQQGENTEAF
V: TRBV7-9
J: TRBJ1-1

CDR3: ASRESGGHYNEQF
V: TRBV6-6
J: TRBJ2-1

CDR3: ASSRTGFNQRALGYT
V: TRBV11-3
J: TRBJ1-2

CDR3: ASSRDTYTGELF
V: TRBV5-1
J: TRBJ2-2

CDR3: SVVRQGRQETQY
V: TRBV29-1
J: TRBJ2-5

CDR3: ASSLVGVWTDTQY
V: TRBV7-6
J: TRBJ2-3

CDR3: ASSDRDNQPQH
V: TRBV25-1
J: TRBJ1-5

CDR3: ASSARTDTQY
V: TRBV2
J: TRBJ2-3

CDR3: ASSRQGVDRPGNTIY
V: TRBV5-1
J: TRBJ1-3

CDR3: ASSKTGGTYEQY
V: TRBV6-5
J: TRBJ2-7

CDR3: ASSLWYAGTSTDTQY
V: TRBV7-2
J: TRBJ2-3

CDR3: ASSFGYNTEAF
V: TRBV11-2
J: TRBJ1-1

CDR3: ASSLGAGGTGWSPLH
V: TRBV7-2
J: TRBJ1-6

CDR3: ASRRVAGDGEQF
V: TRBV6-5
J: TRBJ2-1

CDR3: ASSQERDRSLGYGYT
V: TRBV14
J: TRBJ1-2

CDR3: ASSRLPQLNEQF
V: TRBV4-1
J: TRBJ2-1